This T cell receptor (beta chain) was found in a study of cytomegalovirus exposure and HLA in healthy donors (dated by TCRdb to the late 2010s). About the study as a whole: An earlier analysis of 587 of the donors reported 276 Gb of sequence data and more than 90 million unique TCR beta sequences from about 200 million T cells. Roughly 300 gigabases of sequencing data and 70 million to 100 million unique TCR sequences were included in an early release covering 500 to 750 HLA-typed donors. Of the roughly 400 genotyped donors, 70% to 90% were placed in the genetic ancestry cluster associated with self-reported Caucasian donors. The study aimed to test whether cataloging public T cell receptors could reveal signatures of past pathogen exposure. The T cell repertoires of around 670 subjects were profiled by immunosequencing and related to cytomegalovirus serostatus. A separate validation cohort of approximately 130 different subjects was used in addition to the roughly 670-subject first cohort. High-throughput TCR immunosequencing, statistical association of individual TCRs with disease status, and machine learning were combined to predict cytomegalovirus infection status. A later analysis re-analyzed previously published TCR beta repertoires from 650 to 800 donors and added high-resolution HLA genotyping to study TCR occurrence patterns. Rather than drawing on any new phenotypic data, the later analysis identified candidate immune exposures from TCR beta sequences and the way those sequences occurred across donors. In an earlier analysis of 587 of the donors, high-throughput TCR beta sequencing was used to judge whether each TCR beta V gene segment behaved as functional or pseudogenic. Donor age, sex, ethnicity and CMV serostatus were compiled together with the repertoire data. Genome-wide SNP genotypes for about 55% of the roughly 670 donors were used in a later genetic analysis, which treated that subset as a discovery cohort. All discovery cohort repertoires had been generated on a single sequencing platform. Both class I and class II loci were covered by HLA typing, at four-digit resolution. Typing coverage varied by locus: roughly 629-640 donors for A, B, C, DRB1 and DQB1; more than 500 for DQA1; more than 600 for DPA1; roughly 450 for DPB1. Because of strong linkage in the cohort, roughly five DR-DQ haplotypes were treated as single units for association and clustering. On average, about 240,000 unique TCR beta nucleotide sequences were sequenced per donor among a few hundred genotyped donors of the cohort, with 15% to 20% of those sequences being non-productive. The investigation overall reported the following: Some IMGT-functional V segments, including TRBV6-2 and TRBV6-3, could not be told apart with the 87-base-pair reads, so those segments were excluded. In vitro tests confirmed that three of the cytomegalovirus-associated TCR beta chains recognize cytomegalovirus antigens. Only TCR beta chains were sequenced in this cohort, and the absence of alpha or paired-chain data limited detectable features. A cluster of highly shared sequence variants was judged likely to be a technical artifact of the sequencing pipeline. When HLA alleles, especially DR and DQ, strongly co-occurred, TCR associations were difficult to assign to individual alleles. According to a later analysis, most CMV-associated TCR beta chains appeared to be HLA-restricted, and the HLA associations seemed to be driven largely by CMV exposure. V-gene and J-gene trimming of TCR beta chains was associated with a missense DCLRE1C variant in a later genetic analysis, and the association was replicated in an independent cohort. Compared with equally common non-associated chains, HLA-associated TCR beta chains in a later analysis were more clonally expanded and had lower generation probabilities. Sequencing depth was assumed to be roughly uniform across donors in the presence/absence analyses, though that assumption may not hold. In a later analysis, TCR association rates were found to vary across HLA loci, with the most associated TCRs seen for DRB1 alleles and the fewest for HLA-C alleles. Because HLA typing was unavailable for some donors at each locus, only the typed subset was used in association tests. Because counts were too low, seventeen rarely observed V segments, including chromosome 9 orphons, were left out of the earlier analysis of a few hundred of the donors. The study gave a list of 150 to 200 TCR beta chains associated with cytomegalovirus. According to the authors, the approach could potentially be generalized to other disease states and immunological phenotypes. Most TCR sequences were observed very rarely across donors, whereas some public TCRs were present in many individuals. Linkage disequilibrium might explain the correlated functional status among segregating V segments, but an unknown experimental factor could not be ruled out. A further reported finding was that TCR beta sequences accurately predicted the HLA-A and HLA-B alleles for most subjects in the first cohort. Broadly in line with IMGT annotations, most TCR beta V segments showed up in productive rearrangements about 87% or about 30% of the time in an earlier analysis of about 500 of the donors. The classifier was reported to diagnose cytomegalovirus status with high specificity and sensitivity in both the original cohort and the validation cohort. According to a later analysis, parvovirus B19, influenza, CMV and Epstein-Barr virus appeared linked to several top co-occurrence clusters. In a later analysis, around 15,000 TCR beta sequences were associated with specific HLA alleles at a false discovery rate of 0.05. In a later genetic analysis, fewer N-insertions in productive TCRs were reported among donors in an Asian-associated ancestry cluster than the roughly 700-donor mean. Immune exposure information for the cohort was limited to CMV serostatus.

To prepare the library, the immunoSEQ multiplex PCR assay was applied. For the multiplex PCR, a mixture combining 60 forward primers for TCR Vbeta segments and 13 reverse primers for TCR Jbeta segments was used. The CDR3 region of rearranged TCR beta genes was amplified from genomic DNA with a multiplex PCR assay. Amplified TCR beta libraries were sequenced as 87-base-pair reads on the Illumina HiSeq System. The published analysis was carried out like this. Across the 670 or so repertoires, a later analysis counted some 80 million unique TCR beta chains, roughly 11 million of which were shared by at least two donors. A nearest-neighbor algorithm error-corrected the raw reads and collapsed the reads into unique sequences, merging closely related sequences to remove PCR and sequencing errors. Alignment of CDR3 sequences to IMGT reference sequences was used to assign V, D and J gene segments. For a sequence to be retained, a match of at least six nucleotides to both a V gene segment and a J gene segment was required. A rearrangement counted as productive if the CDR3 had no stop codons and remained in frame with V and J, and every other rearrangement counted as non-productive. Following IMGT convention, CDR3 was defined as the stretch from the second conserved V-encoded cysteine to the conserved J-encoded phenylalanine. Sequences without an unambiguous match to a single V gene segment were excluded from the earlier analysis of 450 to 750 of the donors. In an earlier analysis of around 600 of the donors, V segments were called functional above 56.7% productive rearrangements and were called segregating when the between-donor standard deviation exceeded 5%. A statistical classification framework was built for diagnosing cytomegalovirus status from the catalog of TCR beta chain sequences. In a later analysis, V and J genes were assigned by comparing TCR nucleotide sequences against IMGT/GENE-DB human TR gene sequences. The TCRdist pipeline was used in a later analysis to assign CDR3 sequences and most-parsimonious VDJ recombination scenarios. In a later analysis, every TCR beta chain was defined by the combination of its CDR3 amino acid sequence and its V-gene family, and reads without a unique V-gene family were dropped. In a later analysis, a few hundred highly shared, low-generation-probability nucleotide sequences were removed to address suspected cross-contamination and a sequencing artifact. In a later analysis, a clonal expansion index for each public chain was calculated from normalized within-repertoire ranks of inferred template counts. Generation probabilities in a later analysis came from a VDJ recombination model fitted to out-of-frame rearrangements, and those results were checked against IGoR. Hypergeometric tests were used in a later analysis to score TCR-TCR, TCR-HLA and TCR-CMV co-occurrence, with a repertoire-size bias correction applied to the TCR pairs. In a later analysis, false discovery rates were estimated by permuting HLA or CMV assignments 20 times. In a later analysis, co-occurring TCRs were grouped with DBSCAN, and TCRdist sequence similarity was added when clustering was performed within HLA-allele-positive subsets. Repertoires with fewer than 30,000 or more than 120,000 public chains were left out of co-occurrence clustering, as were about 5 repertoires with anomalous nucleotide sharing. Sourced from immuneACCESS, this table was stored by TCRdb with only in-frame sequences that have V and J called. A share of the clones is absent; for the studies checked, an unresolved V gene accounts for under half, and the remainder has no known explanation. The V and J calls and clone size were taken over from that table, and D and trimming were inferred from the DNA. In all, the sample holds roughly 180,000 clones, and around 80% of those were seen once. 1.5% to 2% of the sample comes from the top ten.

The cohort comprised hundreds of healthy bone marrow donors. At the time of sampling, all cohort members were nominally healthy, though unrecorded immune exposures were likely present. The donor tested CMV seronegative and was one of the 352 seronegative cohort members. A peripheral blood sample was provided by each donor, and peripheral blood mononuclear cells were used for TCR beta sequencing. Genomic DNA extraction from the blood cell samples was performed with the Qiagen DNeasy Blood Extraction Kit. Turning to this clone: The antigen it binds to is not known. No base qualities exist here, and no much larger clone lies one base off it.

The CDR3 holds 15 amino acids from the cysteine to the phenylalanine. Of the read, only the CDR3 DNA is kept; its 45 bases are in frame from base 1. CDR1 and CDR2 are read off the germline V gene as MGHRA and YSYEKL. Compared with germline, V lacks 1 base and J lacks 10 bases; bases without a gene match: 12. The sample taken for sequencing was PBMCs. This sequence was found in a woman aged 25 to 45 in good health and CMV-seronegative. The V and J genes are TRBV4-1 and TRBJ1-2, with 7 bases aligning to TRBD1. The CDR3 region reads CASSQGDTSDRPYTF. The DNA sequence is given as TGCGCCAGCAGCCAAGGGGATACCTCGGACAGGCCCTACACCTTC.